Listed below are T cell receptor beta chains from one sample, sequenced in a study of CD4 T cells in relation to SARS-CoV-2 and coronaviruses. No antigen is known for these receptors. The table came from immunoSEQ multiplex PCR; TCRdb's copy has only in-frame clones and leaves some out. The table records under 20,000 clones, 65% to 75% of them present only once. Sequenced: CD4+ T cells from PBMCs, cultured in vitro. Receptors were obtained from a human donor in good health. Both conserved end residues are part of each CDR3. The D gene is left open where the match is weak. Clone size is stated in some rows and not others, as once, few, many or a class when expanded.

V	size	J	D	DNA	CDR3
TRBV7-9	NA	TRBJ2-1	TRBD2	TGTGCCAGCAGCGCGACTAGCGGCTCCTACAATGAGCAGTTCTTC	CASSATSGSYNEQFF
TRBV3-1/TRBV3-2	large	TRBJ2-3	TRBD2	TGTGCCAGCAGCCCGCTGGGGACTAGCGGGAGATCAGATACGCAGTATTTT	CASSPLGTSGRSDTQYF
TRBV28	NA	TRBJ2-7	NA	TGTGCCAGCAGTTTAGAGGGGGCGGGAGGCGTTCGCTACGAGCAGTACTTC	CASSLEGAGGVRYEQYF
TRBV30	NA	TRBJ1-1	NA	TGTGCCTGGAGTAGGAGGGGCACTGAAGCTTTCTTT	CAWSRRGTEAFF
TRBV15	few	TRBJ2-7	NA	TGTGCCACCTCGGGGCCACCGTGGAGCGAGCAGTACTTC	CATSGPPWSEQYF
TRBV19	NA	TRBJ1-2	NA	TGTGCCAGTAGCGACGGTCCGGGGGGCTACACCTTC	CASSDGPGGYTF
TRBV7-2	NA	TRBJ2-7	TRBD2	TGTGCCAGCAGCAGGAGCGGGGGTGGCTCCTACGAGCAGTACTTC	CASSRSGGGSYEQYF
TRBV6-1	NA	TRBJ2-7	TRBD2	TGTGCCAGCAGTTTAGCGGGACTGCAGTACTTC	CASSLAGLQYF
TRBV24-1	NA	TRBJ2-1	NA	TGTGCCACCAGTGATTTGGAGGGTTCCTACAATGAGCAGTTCTTC	CATSDLEGSYNEQFF
TRBV24-1	few	TRBJ1-5	NA	TGTGCCACCAGTCGTCAGGGGTCAGGGCAGCCCCAGCATTTT	CATSRQGSGQPQHF
TRBV5-1	NA	TRBJ2-1	NA	TGCGCCAGCAGCTGGAGCCTGGGTGAGCAGTTCTTC	CASSWSLGEQFF
TRBV15	NA	TRBJ1-1	NA	TGTGCCACCAGTAGGGAGCAGGGGACAATGAACACTGAAGCTTTCTTT	CATSREQGTMNTEAFF
TRBV4-1	NA	TRBJ2-1	NA	TGCGCCAGCAGCCAAAGCCTAGGCGGGATCTACAATGAGCAGTTCTTC	CASSQSLGGIYNEQFF
TRBV19	few	TRBJ2-7	NA	TGTGCCAGTAGTAGGACCGAAAAGAACGAGCAGTACTTC	CASSRTEKNEQYF
TRBV18	once	TRBJ1-1	NA	TGTGCCAGCTCACCACCGTACAGAACGACGGACACTGAAGCTTTCTTT	CASSPPYRTTDTEAFF
TRBV2	NA	TRBJ1-6	TRBD1	TGTGCCAGCAGGGGGGAACAGGGGGCGCCAAATTCACCCCTCCACTTT	CASRGEQGAPNSPLHF
TRBV20-1	NA	TRBJ2-1	NA	TGCAGTGCTAGTTTTGGGAATGAGCAGTTCTTC	CSASFGNEQFF
TRBV14	NA	TRBJ1-4	NA	TGTGCCAGCAGCCCGCTAGCGGGGGGACTGGGTGAAAAACTGTTTTTT	CASSPLAGGLGEKLFF
TRBV28	NA	TRBJ1-5	NA	TGTGCCAGCTCTGACGATAGCAATCAGCCCCAGCATTTT	CASSDDSNQPQHF
TRBV7-9	NA	TRBJ2-1	NA	TGTGCCAGCAGCTTAGGATGGTGGGAGCAGTTCTTC	CASSLGWWEQFF
TRBV7-2	NA	TRBJ2-4	TRBD1	TGTGCCAGCAGCAGACAGGGGTTAGCCAAAAACATTCAGTACTTC	CASSRQGLAKNIQYF
TRBV6-6	NA	TRBJ1-1	NA	TGTGCCAGCAGTTATCCGGGCCTAGGGGTCACTGAAGCTTTCTTT	CASSYPGLGVTEAFF
TRBV5-1	NA	TRBJ2-7	NA	TGCGCCAGCAGCTTGGCCAGGCCGGGCGACGAGCAGTACTTC	CASSLARPGDEQYF
TRBV10-1	NA	TRBJ2-1	TRBD2	TGCGCCAGCAAAGACGGGACTAGCGGTAACAATGAGCAGTTCTTC	CASKDGTSGNNEQFF
TRBV5-1	once	TRBJ2-3	TRBD2	TGCGCCAGCAGCTTGGTACTAGCGGGAGACGGAGATACGCAGTATTTT	CASSLVLAGDGDTQYF
TRBV11-2	NA	TRBJ2-1	TRBD2	TGTGCCAGCAGCCCGAGCCTTACTAGCGTACGGAGCCCAGAGCAGTTCTTC	CASSPSLTSVRSPEQFF
TRBV5-1	NA	TRBJ2-1	TRBD2	TGCGCCAGCAGCTTGGCACCCTGGGGGTCGACTAGCGGGAGGGTTAATGAGCAGTTCTTC	CASSLAPWGSTSGRVNEQFF
TRBV7-9	once	TRBJ1-4	NA	TGTGCCAGCAGCTTAGCGTTGAATGAAAAACTGTTTTTT	CASSLALNEKLFF
TRBV12-3/TRBV12-4	NA	TRBJ2-4	NA	TGTGCCAGCACCCAGACCGCCAAAAACATTCAGTACTTC	CASTQTAKNIQYF
TRBV5-1	NA	TRBJ1-1	TRBD1	TGCGCCAGCAGCCCACCCGGACAGGCAGACACTGAAGCTTTCTTT	CASSPPGQADTEAFF
TRBV19	NA	TRBJ2-3	TRBD2	TGTGCCAGTAGTCGTCAACCCGGGACTAGCGGGAGAGGAGGCACAGATACGCAGTATTTT	CASSRQPGTSGRGGTDTQYF
TRBV28	NA	TRBJ1-6	TRBD1	TGTGCCAGCAGTCATGGACAGGTACATAATTCACCCCTCCACTTT	CASSHGQVHNSPLHF
TRBV19	few	TRBJ2-7	TRBD1	TGTGCCAGTAGCCCCCGGACAGGGCTCGAGCAGTACTTC	CASSPRTGLEQYF
TRBV11-3	NA	TRBJ1-1	TRBD1	TGTGCCAGCAGCCCTCGACAGGGACTGGAAGCTTTCTTT	CASSPRQGLEAFF
TRBV10-1	few	TRBJ2-3	NA	TGCGCCAGCAGCGCCAGGAGGGGCACAGATACGCAGTATTTT	CASSARRGTDTQYF
TRBV7-8	NA	TRBJ2-5	NA	TGTGCCAGCAGCATAGATAACACCGGGCCCGAAGAGACCCAGTACTTC	CASSIDNTGPEETQYF
TRBV18	NA	TRBJ1-2	TRBD1	TGTGCCAGCTCACCCGGGACAGGAACCTATGGCTACACCTTC	CASSPGTGTYGYTF
TRBV18	NA	TRBJ2-7	NA	TGTGCCAGCTCACCGGTATCACTCGGAACGGGGGAGCAGTACTTC	CASSPVSLGTGEQYF
TRBV27	NA	TRBJ2-1	NA	TGTGCCAGCAGTTTAATTGGCCCCTACAATGAGCAGTTCTTC	CASSLIGPYNEQFF
TRBV20-1	NA	TRBJ1-2	TRBD1	TGCAGTGCTAGTGTACAGGGGGCAGGTGGCTACACCTTC	CSASVQGAGGYTF
TRBV12-3/TRBV12-4	NA	TRBJ1-3	NA	TGTGCCAGCAAAAGAAACACCATATATTTT	CASKRNTIYF
TRBV2	NA	TRBJ1-1	TRBD1	TGTGCCAGCACTAATCGACCGATCTGGACAGGGCCAGAAAGCGGATCGTACACTGAAGCTTTCTTT	CASTNRPIWTGPESGSYTEAFF
TRBV15	NA	TRBJ2-7	NA	TGTGCCACCAGCAGAGAACAGGGCTTCTACGAGCAGTACTTC	CATSREQGFYEQYF
TRBV7-3	NA	TRBJ1-5	NA	TGTGCCAGTGGGGATAGGGGGTCGGGGCAGCCCCAGCATTTT	CASGDRGSGQPQHF
TRBV11-2	NA	TRBJ2-7	NA	TGTGCCAGCAGCCTCTCCCCTTCCCGGGACGGGGAATCCTACGAGCAGTACTTC	CASSLSPSRDGESYEQYF
TRBV7-6	once	TRBJ1-3	NA	TGTGCCAGCAGTCGGGCGGGCGGGGACTCTGGAAACACCATATATTTT	CASSRAGGDSGNTIYF
TRBV2	NA	TRBJ1-1	NA	TGTGCCAGCAGCCGGACGGGACTGAACACTGAAGCTTTCTTT	CASSRTGLNTEAFF
TRBV5-1	once	TRBJ2-5	TRBD2	TGCGCCAGCAGCTCCAATAGCGGGAGGGCCGGAGGGATCCAGTACTTC	CASSSNSGRAGGIQYF
TRBV5-1	few	TRBJ2-1	TRBD2	TGCGCCAGCAGCCAGAGCGGGATATCAAACAATGAGCAGTTCTTC	CASSQSGISNNEQFF
TRBV4-1	NA	TRBJ2-1	NA	TGCGCCAGCAGCCCGGACCTTAATGAGCAGTTCTTC	CASSPDLNEQFF
TRBV3-1/TRBV3-2	few	TRBJ1-2	NA	TGTGCCAGCAGCCCACAACCCGGGACCGACTATGGCTACACCTTC	CASSPQPGTDYGYTF
TRBV29-1	NA	TRBJ1-1	NA	TGCAGCGAGAGGGAGGATATGAACACTGAAGCTTTCTTT	CSEREDMNTEAFF
TRBV29-1	few	TRBJ1-1	NA	TGCAGCACGGACGGGACGGTGAACACTGAAGCTTTCTTT	CSTDGTVNTEAFF
TRBV11-1	NA	TRBJ2-7	NA	TGTGCCAGCAGCTTAGTTTCGCAGGGCTACGAGCAGTACTTC	CASSLVSQGYEQYF